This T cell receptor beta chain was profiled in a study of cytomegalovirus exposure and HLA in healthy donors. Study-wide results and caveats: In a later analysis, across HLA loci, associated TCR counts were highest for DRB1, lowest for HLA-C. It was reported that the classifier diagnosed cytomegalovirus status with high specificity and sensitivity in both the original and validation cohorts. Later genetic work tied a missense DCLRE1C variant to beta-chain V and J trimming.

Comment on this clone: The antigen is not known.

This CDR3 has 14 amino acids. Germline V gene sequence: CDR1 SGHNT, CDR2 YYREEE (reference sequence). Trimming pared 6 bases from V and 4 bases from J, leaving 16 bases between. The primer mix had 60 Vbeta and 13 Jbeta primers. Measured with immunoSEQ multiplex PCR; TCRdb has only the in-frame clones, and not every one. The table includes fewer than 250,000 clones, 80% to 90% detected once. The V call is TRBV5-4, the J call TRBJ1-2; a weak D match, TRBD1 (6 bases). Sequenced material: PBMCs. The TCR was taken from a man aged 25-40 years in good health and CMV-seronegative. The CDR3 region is CASTKDSLFYGYTF. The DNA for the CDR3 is TGTGCCAGCACCAAGGACAGCCTCTTCTATGGCTACACCTTC. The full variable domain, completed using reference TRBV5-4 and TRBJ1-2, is ETGVTQSPTHLIKTRGQQVTLRCSSQSGHNTVSWYQQALGQGPQFIFQYYREEENGRGNFPPRFSGLQFPNYSSELNVNALELDDSALYLCASTKDSLFYGYTFGSGTRLTVV.